The 26 T cell receptor beta chains below all came from one sample that was sequenced in a study of control samples from healthy donors and cancer patients. The method was immunoSEQ multiplex PCR; TCRdb's version includes in-frame clones alone and lacks a portion of them. The sample consists of 35,000 to 55,000 clones, about 87% of them appearing once. The sample comprised PBMCs. These receptors all come from a woman aged 55-70 years with lung cancer.

This clone was counted a single time. The chain links TRBV10-3 to TRBJ2-2; no clear D. V shed 3 bases and J shed 2 bases, with 7 bases lying between them. Per germline, CDR1 ENHRY and CDR2 SYGVKD. This CDR3 is built from 14 residues. DNA for the CDR3: TGTGCCATCAGTGATCGGGTCAACACCGGGGAGCTGTTTTTT. Translation gives CAISDRVNTGELFF.

The V and J genes are TRBV24-1 and TRBJ2-1, with D hard to call. The CDR3 length is 13 residues. CDR1 KGHDR and CDR2 SFDVKD come from the germline V gene. Trimming stripped 3 bases from V and 10 bases from J, with 12 bases between. The CDR3 loop is CATSDPLAVEQFF. CDR3 DNA sequence: TGTGCCACCAGTGATCCATTAGCAGTGGAGCAGTTCTTC.

This clone was picked up a small number of times. The chain joins TRBV27 to TRBJ1-1; D gene unclear. Trimming left V 3 bases short and J 1 base short, with 6 bases between. CDR3 size: 13 residues. CDR1 is MNHEY, CDR2 SMNVEV, per germline (reference sequence). CDR3 sequence (DNA): TGTGCCAGCAGTTTCCAGAAGAACACTGAAGCTTTCTTT. Its protein product is CASSFQKNTEAFF.

The genes are TRBV7-9 and TRBJ2-2; TRBD1 matches 8 bases. The CDR3 is 14 amino acids. The V and J ends lost 5 bases and 5 bases, in that order; junction bases with no gene match: 4. Germline CDR1 reads SEHNR; CDR2 reads FQNEAQ (reference sequence). CDR3 sequence: CASSEGQVTGELFF. The CDR3 region has the DNA TGTGCCAGCAGCGAGGGACAGGTTACCGGGGAGCTGTTTTTT. Drawing the rest from reference TRBV7-9 and TRBJ2-2, the complete variable domain is DTGVSQNPRHKITKRGQNVTFRCDPISEHNRLYWYRQTLGQGPEFLTYFQNEAQLEKSRLLSDRFSAERPKGSFSTLEIQRTEQGDSAMYLCASSEGQVTGELFFGEGSRLTVL.

The V call is TRBV11-3, the J call TRBJ2-2; a weak D match, TRBD2 (5 bases). The V end lost 5 bases, the J end lost 4 bases, and 23 bases lay between the germline ends. The germline V gene encodes CDR1 SGHNT and CDR2 YENEEA. This CDR3 is built from 18 residues. CDR3 sequence reads: CASSPGRGSQWGTGELFF. CDR3 coding DNA: TGTGCCAGCAGCCCTGGGCGAGGGTCCCAATGGGGCACCGGGGAGCTGTTTTTT. Together with reference TRBV11-3 and TRBJ2-2, the CDR3 gives the full variable domain: EAGVVQSPRYKIIEKKQPVAFWCNPISGHNTLYWYLQNLGQGPELLIRYENEEAVDDSQLPKDRFSAERLKGVDSTLKIQPAELGDSAVYLCASSPGRGSQWGTGELFFGEGSRLTVL.

The chain links TRBV7-9 to TRBJ1-6; 8 bases are shared with TRBD1. The V gene's germline CDR1 is SEHNR and CDR2 FQNEAQ (reference sequence). The junction had 2 bases not matched to a gene; V was cut back by 4 bases and J by 6 bases. The CDR3 is 14 amino acids. CDR3 sequence reads: CASSSGQVNSPLHF. The CDR3 nucleotides read TGTGCCAGCAGCTCGGGACAGGTTAATTCACCCCTCCACTTT.

This clone has just a few counts. The rearrangement joins TRBV30 to TRBJ2-7; no definite D call. This CDR3 is 11 amino acids long. Trimming stripped 3 bases from V and 4 bases from J, with 7 bases between. CDR1 is GTSNPN and CDR2 is SVGIG in the germline V gene (reference sequence). The DNA for the CDR3 is TGTGCCTGGAGCCAGCTTTACGAGCAGTACTTC. It encodes CAWSQLYEQYF.

This clone was recorded only once. The rearrangement uses TRBV7-9 and TRBJ1-1, with D possibly TRBD1 on 5 matching bases. Trimming took 0 bases from V and 5 from J, leaving 10 bases between them. The CDR3 consists of 14 residues. Germline V gives CDR1 SEHNR, CDR2 FQNEAQ (reference sequence). The CDR3 nucleotides read TGTGCCAGCAGCTTAGCGGGGCGCGCGACTGAAGCTTTCTTT. This translates into CASSLAGRATEAFF.

The chain is built from TRBV30 and TRBJ1-1; unclear D gene. Per germline, CDR1 GTSNPN and CDR2 SVGIG (reference sequence). Trimming cost V 8 bases and J 4 bases, with 14 bases left between them. There are 12 residues in the CDR3. This chain's CDR3 is CAITNSITEAFF. As DNA, the CDR3 is TGTGCCATTACGAACAGTATCACTGAAGCTTTCTTT.

The chain is built from TRBV9 and TRBJ2-3; TRBD1 might be the D (6 bases). This CDR3 spans 13 amino acids. Between the trimmed V and J ends, which lost 7 bases and 0 bases, there was a span of 9 bases. Germline V gene lookup returns CDR1 SGDLS and CDR2 YYNGEE. The DNA for the CDR3 is TGTGCCAGCGGCCAGGGGAGCACAGATACGCAGTATTTT. Its protein product is CASGQGSTDTQYF.

V usage is TRBV28 and J usage is TRBJ2-5, with TRBD1 identical over 10 bases. The CDR3 is 15 amino acids. The V and J ends lost 0 bases and 2 bases, in that order; junction bases with no gene match: 0. Germline CDR1 is MDHEN and CDR2 is SYDVKM. CDR3 loop: CASSLWDRGQETQYF. CDR3 sequence (DNA): TGTGCCAGCAGTTTATGGGACAGGGGGCAAGAGACCCAGTACTTC.

The rearrangement joins TRBV7-2 to TRBJ1-2; TRBD1 aligns across 7 bases. With V trimmed by 4 bases and J by 2 bases, 4 bases remained unmatched. The CDR3 extends over 14 amino acids. CDR1 and CDR2 from the germline V gene are SGHTA and FQGNSA. The CDR3: CASSSPTGNYGYTF. In DNA form, the CDR3 reads TGTGCCAGCAGCTCCCCGACAGGGAACTATGGCTACACCTTC.

The V call is TRBV7-9, the J call TRBJ1-2, with a weak D call TRBD1 (6 bases). V was clipped by 5 bases and J by 8 bases, with 12 bases between them. Germline-derived CDR1 and CDR2 are SEHNR and FQNEAQ (reference sequence). This CDR3 region has 12 residues. Here the CDR3 reads CASSVGTSGYTF. As DNA, the CDR3 is TGTGCCAGCAGCGTCGGGACATCCGGCTACACCTTC.

This chain uses TRBV18 with TRBJ1-1; D perhaps matches TRBD1 (5 bases). CDR1 is KGHSH and CDR2 is LQKENI in the germline V gene. Trimming removed 5 bases at V and 0 bases at J, with 13 bases between. This CDR3 has 15 residues. The CDR3 region has the DNA TGTGCCAGCTCATCTGTTGGGACGGTGAACACTGAAGCTTTCTTT. It specifies CASSSVGTVNTEAFF.

This clone was detected only once. The chain combines TRBV5-5 with TRBJ2-7; D unresolved. The CDR3 sequence is 14 residues long. Germline assignment: CDR1 SGHKS and CDR2 YYEKEE (reference sequence). Trimming cost V 1 base and J 5 bases, with 13 bases left between them. The CDR3 DNA reads as TGTGCCAGCAGCTTGACAGTTCGGGCCCACGAGCAGTACTTC. This translates into CASSLTVRAHEQYF.

The chain employs TRBV27 and TRBJ2-5, with TRBD1 matching over 7 bases. The V gene end was trimmed by 5 bases and the J gene end by 1 base; junction bases not matched to a gene: 10. The CDR3 runs 16 residues. Germline lookup yields CDR1 MNHEY and CDR2 SMNVEV (reference sequence). DNA for the CDR3: TGTGCCAGCAGTCTCAACAGGGGCCCTGCCCAAGAGACCCAGTACTTC. Translation: CASSLNRGPAQETQYF.

This chain joins TRBV5-1 and TRBJ2-7; maybe TRBD1 (5 bases). The CDR3 contains 13 residues. CDR1 SGHRS and CDR2 YFSETQ come from the germline V gene. V was trimmed by 0 bases and J by 3 bases, leaving 7 bases between them. This CDR3 is CASSLGQLYEQYF. CDR3 DNA: TGCGCCAGCAGCTTGGGACAGCTCTACGAGCAGTACTTC.

The chain is built from TRBV3-1 (or the pseudogene TRBV3-2) and TRBJ2-3; tentatively, D is TRBD2 (6 bases). Trimming removed 1 base at V and 0 bases at J, with 11 bases between. CDR3 length: 16 amino acids. CDR1 is LGHDT and CDR2 is YNNKEL in the germline V gene (reference sequence). This chain's CDR3 is CASSQAGGASTDTQYF. CDR3 in DNA: TGTGCCAGCAGCCAAGCGGGCGGGGCTAGCACAGATACGCAGTATTTT.

The chain is built from TRBV12-3 or TRBV12-4 and TRBJ2-1; D call uncertain. Trimming removed 1 base at V and 4 bases at J, with 5 bases between. The CDR3 sequence is 13 residues long. CDR3 in DNA: TGTGCCAGCAGTTTAGATACGTACAATGAGCAGTTCTTC. Translation gives CASSLDTYNEQFF.

The chain combines TRBV4-2 with TRBJ2-3; TRBD1 might be the D (5 bases). Deletions cut 3 bases from V and 3 bases from J, with 16 bases between. This CDR3 is 16 amino acids long. Germline lookup yields CDR1 LGHNA and CDR2 YNFKEQ. Here the CDR3 reads CASSQVASQATDTQYF. The CDR3 region has the DNA TGTGCCAGCAGCCAGGTTGCGTCACAGGCTACAGATACGCAGTATTTT.

The J gene is TRBJ1-2, the V gene TRBV12-5; the D is unclear. The germline V gene encodes CDR1 LGHNT and CDR2 FRNRAP. The CDR3 length is 12 residues. The germline V and J ends were trimmed by 2 bases and 4 bases, with 5 bases remaining between them. The CDR3 nucleotides read TGTGCTAGTGGTTTGTTCAGCTATGGCTACACCTTC. Its translation is CASGLFSYGYTF.

The V call is TRBV9, the J call TRBJ1-5, with no clear D. There are 14 residues in the CDR3. The V and J ends lost 4 bases and 2 bases respectively, with 10 bases between them. The V gene's germline CDR1 is SGDLS and CDR2 YYNGEE. The DNA for the CDR3 is TGTGCCAGCAGCCCCCGCGGAGGCAATCAGCCCCAGCATTTT. Translating it yields CASSPRGGNQPQHF.

V and J are TRBV10-2 and TRBJ1-2; D is ambiguous. Germline values: CDR1 WSHSY, CDR2 SAAADI. The CDR3 has 15 amino acids. Between the trimmed V and J ends, which lost 3 bases and 0 bases, there was a span of 11 bases. This CDR3 reads CASSDGMLANYGYTF. The CDR3 nucleotides are TGCGCCAGCAGTGACGGAATGTTAGCTAACTATGGCTACACCTTC.

The gene calls are TRBV7-3 and TRBJ2-3; possibly TRBD2 for D (5 bases). Trimming took 1 base from V and 6 from J, leaving 14 bases between them. CDR1 and CDR2 (germline): SGHTA, FQGTGA. This CDR3 comprises 15 residues. CDR3 sequence reads: CASSLNPVATDTQYF. CDR3 bases: TGTGCCAGCAGCTTAAATCCTGTAGCGACGGATACGCAGTATTTT.

V and J are TRBV7-2 and TRBJ2-3, with no clear D. This CDR3 contains 17 residues. The V and J ends lost 5 bases and 1 base respectively, with 19 bases between them. Germline assignment: CDR1 SGHTA and CDR2 FQGNSA. CDR3 loop: CASSPIYGRWGTDTQYF. The CDR3 region has the DNA TGTGCCAGCAGCCCGATCTACGGGCGATGGGGCACAGATACGCAGTATTTT.

The J gene is TRBJ1-6, the V gene TRBV7-9; D is undetermined. The ends were cut back, 1 base at V and 9 bases at J, with 13 bases in the middle. The CDR3 spans 15 residues. Per germline, CDR1 SEHNR and CDR2 FQNEAQ (reference sequence). CDR3 bases: TGTGCCAGCAGCTTAGGGACCGCCGGTCGTTCACCCCTCCACTTT. Protein sequence: CASSLGTAGRSPLHF.